Sequencing of this T cell receptor beta chain was carried out in a study of T cells after somatic rescue of genetic block. TCRdb's table, derived via immunoSEQ multiplex PCR, lists solely in-frame clones and lacks some. This repertoire shows approximately 14,000 clones, around 68% found once; its top ten account for 28%. This clone was seen only once. Looked up from germline, CDR1 is MGHRA and CDR2 is YSYEKL. CDR3 length: 16 amino acids. The V end lost 0 bases, the J end lost 2 bases, and 11 bases lay between the germline ends. The chain is built from TRBV4-1 and TRBJ1-5; the D is unclear. Sequenced sample: peripheral blood mononuclear cells (PBMCs). The origin of this receptor is a man aged 18-30 years. CDR3 sequence: CASSQDRSRGNQPQHF. The CDR3 DNA sequence: TGCGCCAGCAGCCAAGATAGAAGTAGGGGCAATCAGCCCCAGCATTTT.